One sample yielded the 30 T cell receptor beta chains listed below, sequenced in a study of blood T cell repertoires in COVID-19. Using immunoSEQ multiplex PCR, the repertoire was profiled, and TCRdb retains in-frame clones only, with some absent. Altogether hundreds of thousands of clones are present, around nine tenths being singletons, with the ten largest covering 1.2% to 1.5%. The sequencing input was PBMCs or T cells enriched from blood (not recorded which). The receptors here all came from a woman under 30 who had been exposed to COVID-19.

The chain combines TRBV23-1 with TRBJ2-1; TRBD2 is a possible D gene (5 bases). TRBV23-1 has ORF status, its function being uncertain. The CDR3 totals 20 residues. Between the trimmed V and J ends, which lost 4 bases and 2 bases, there was a span of 27 bases. CDR3 coding DNA: TGCGCCAGCAGTCCGACAAGAACGGGGTCGACGAAACCCACCTACAATGAGCAGTTCTTC. Translating it yields CASSPTRTGSTKPTYNEQFF.

J is TRBJ2-3 and V is TRBV9, with 10 bases fitting TRBD2. Germline lookup yields CDR1 SGDLS and CDR2 YYNGEE. V lost 0 bases, J lost 5 bases, and 12 bases stayed unmatched. The CDR3 is 18 residues long. The CDR3 nucleotides read TGTGCCAGCAGCGTAGGTTCGGGCCTAGCGGGGGTAGGAGATACGCAGTATTTT. Amino acid sequence: CASSVGSGLAGVGDTQYF.

This clone appeared a single time. The chain employs TRBV7-2 and TRBJ1-6, with D perhaps TRBD1 (5 bases). With 6 bases removed from V and 7 bases from J, the gap between germline ends came to 13 bases. This CDR3 contains 14 residues. Germline V gene data show CDR1 as SGHTA and CDR2 as FQGNSA. DNA of the CDR3: TGTGCCAGCAGTTCAACAGGTGTCAATTCACCCCTCCACTTT. Encoded protein: CASSSTGVNSPLHF.

A single count supports this clone. V usage is TRBV27 and J usage is TRBJ1-3; D is unresolved. Trimming took off 5 bases at V and 7 bases at J, with 18 bases between the two ends. The CDR3 is made up of 15 amino acids. Per germline, CDR1 MNHEY and CDR2 SMNVEV (reference sequence). DNA for the CDR3: TGTGCCAGCAGTGCGAACGGGATCAGAGAGAACACCATATATTTT. Its translation is CASSANGIRENTIYF.

The chain is built from TRBV28 and TRBJ2-2; 12 bases line up with TRBD2. With 9 bases clipped from V and 3 bases from J, the junction kept 11 bases outside the gene matches. CDR1 is MDHEN and CDR2 is SYDVKM in the germline V gene. The length of the CDR3 is 17 residues. The CDR3 DNA follows: TGTGCCAGTCACCGGACTAGCGGGGCCCCCGACACCGGGGAGCTGTTTTTT. It translates to CASHRTSGAPDTGELFF.

The chain recombines TRBV14 with TRBJ2-5, with 10 bases lining up with TRBD2. The V gene's germline CDR1 is SGHDN and CDR2 FVKESK. V trimming: 4 bases; J trimming: 4 bases; junction bases outside the gene matches: 6. This CDR3 region has 15 residues. In DNA form, the CDR3 reads TGTGCCAGCAGCCGACAGCGGGGGGGCGGAGAGACCCAGTACTTC. This gives the protein CASSRQRGGGETQYF.

CDR3 amino acids: CASSRSGLATGELFF. CDR3 nucleotide sequence: TGTGCCAGCAGTCGTTCGGGACTAGCCACCGGGGAGCTGTTTTTT. The chain is built from TRBV6-4 and TRBJ2-2, with TRBD2 matching over 9 bases. J gave up 4 bases and V 5 bases, and 5 bases lay outside the gene matches. Germline V gene sequence: CDR1 MRHNA, CDR2 SNTAGT. This CDR3 has 15 amino acids.

This sequence joins TRBV5-5 and TRBJ1-1; no clear D. The CDR3 runs 14 residues. Trimming pared 1 base from V and 1 base from J, leaving 8 bases between. CDR1 and CDR2 (germline): SGHKS, YYEKEE (reference sequence). DNA of the CDR3: TGTGCCAGCAGCTTGAATACAGCGAACACTGAAGCTTTCTTT. It is translated as CASSLNTANTEAFF.

The chain joins TRBV7-2 to TRBJ2-5, with 9 nucleotides matching TRBD2. Per germline, CDR1 SGHTA and CDR2 FQGNSA. V shed 1 base and J 4 bases; nucleotides not matched to a gene: 4. This CDR3 region has 15 residues. CDR3 nucleotide sequence: TGTGCCAGCAGCTTAGGGGCGGGGGGGGCAGAGACCCAGTACTTC. Its protein is CASSLGAGGAETQYF.

The chain uses TRBV28 and TRBJ1-5, with a weak D call TRBD1 (5 bases). The germline V gene encodes CDR1 MDHEN and CDR2 SYDVKM. The CDR3 loop spans 15 amino acids. The germline V and J ends were trimmed by 2 bases and 3 bases, with 11 bases remaining between them. CDR3: CASSLRQGDNQPQHF. CDR3 in DNA: TGTGCCAGCAGTTTACGGCAGGGTGACAATCAGCCCCAGCATTTT. Complete variable domain (other parts from reference TRBV28 and TRBJ1-5): DVKVTQSSRYLVKRTGEKVFLECVQDMDHENMFWYRQDPGLGLRLIYFSYDVKMKEKGDIPEGYSVSREKKERFSLILESASTNQTSMYLCASSLRQGDNQPQHFGDGTRLSIL.

The chain joins TRBV29-1 to TRBJ1-1; TRBD1 matches 7 bases. V was clipped by 6 bases and J by 4 bases; unmatched bases: 8. CDR1 SQVTM and CDR2 ANQGSEA come from the germline V gene. The CDR3 spans 13 residues. For the CDR3, the DNA is TGCAGCGTCGCACTACAGGGGAGCACTGAAGCTTTCTTT. Translating gives CSVALQGSTEAFF. Based on the CDR3 plus reference TRBV29-1 and TRBJ1-1, the full variable domain is SAVISQKPSRDICQRGTSLTIQCQVDSQVTMMFWYRQQPGQSLTLIATANQGSEATYESGFVIDKFPISRPNLTFSTLTVSNMSPEDSSIYLCSVALQGSTEAFFGQGTRLTVV.

The chain joins TRBV5-1 to TRBJ2-2; the D is unclear. This CDR3 has 13 amino acids. Germline lookup yields CDR1 SGHRS and CDR2 YFSETQ. V shed 1 base and J shed 4 bases, with 5 bases lying between them. For the CDR3, the DNA is TGCGCCAGCAGCTTGACAGTCACCGGGGAGCTGTTTTTT. As protein: CASSLTVTGELFF.

The chain employs TRBV7-9 and TRBJ2-7; 10 nucleotides align to TRBD1. This CDR3 is 14 amino acids long. CDR1 and CDR2 (germline): SEHNR, FQNEAQ (reference sequence). The ends lost 4 bases at V and 7 bases at J; junction bases unmatched: 7. The CDR3 here is CASSYGQGEQEQYF. The CDR3 DNA reads TGTGCCAGCAGCTACGGACAGGGGGAGCAAGAGCAGTACTTC.

This clone has just a few counts. The CDR3 nucleotides read TGTGCCAGCATTCCTCTGGGGAAGACAGAGATAAACACTGAAGCTTTCTTT. Translated, it gives CASIPLGKTEINTEAFF. The chain carries TRBV2 and TRBJ1-1; a possible D gene is TRBD1 (5 bases). Germline assignment: CDR1 SNHLY and CDR2 FYNNEI. The CDR3 consists of 17 residues. Trimming took 7 bases from V and 2 from J, leaving 23 bases between them.

V and J are TRBV6-1 and TRBJ2-7; 7 nucleotides match TRBD2. V shed 4 bases, J shed 2 bases, and the junction held 11 bases outside the gene matches. CDR3 size: 16 residues. From germline, CDR1 is MNHNS and CDR2 SASEGT. CDR3 nucleotides: TGTGCCAGCAGTGCTGGGGGGGGTGGAGGCACCTACGAGCAGTACTTC. Amino acid sequence: CASSAGGGGGTYEQYF.

The chain uses TRBV5-6 and TRBJ2-3; maybe TRBD2 (5 bases). Per germline, CDR1 SGHDT and CDR2 YYEEEE. Trimming left V 0 bases short and J 0 bases short, with 8 bases between. The CDR3 totals 15 residues. CDR3 sequence (DNA): TGTGCCAGCAGCTTGGGCCAGCGGAGCACAGATACGCAGTATTTT. It codes for CASSLGQRSTDTQYF.

V gene TRBV5-1 combines with J gene TRBJ2-6; 9 nucleotides line up with TRBD1. Germline-derived CDR1 and CDR2 are SGHRS and YFSETQ. This CDR3 region has 19 residues. V was pared by 4 bases and J by 3 bases, with 14 bases of the junction left unmatched. The CDR3 loop is CASSRRDRGNPGGANVLTF. CDR3 in DNA: TGCGCCAGCAGCCGAAGAGACAGGGGGAACCCAGGTGGGGCCAACGTCCTGACTTTC. Full variable domain (missing parts from reference TRBV5-1 and TRBJ2-6): KAGVTQTPRYLIKTRGQQVTLSCSPISGHRSVSWYQQTPGQGLQFLFEYFSETQRNKGNFPGRFSGRQFSNSRSEMNVSTLELGDSALYLCASSRRDRGNPGGANVLTFGAGSRLTVL.

The chain joins TRBV7-9 to TRBJ2-7; 11 nucleotides match TRBD2. V was pared by 5 bases and J by 2 bases, with 5 bases of the junction left unmatched. The CDR3 length is 15 residues. CDR1 is SEHNR, CDR2 FQNEAQ, per germline (reference sequence). The CDR3: CASSNSGGDPYEQYF. DNA of the CDR3: TGTGCCAGCAGCAATAGCGGGGGGGACCCCTACGAGCAGTACTTC.

The V call is TRBV28, the J call TRBJ2-7; D may be TRBD1 (6 bases). V dropped 10 bases and J dropped 4 bases, with 23 bases sitting between them. The CDR3 loop spans 15 amino acids. The germline V gene has CDR1 MDHEN and CDR2 SYDVKM. The CDR3: CATSGAPQGRYEQYF. The CDR3 DNA is TGTGCCACCTCAGGGGCTCCGCAGGGGAGATACGAGCAGTACTTC.

The chain has TRBV3-1 (or the pseudogene TRBV3-2) and TRBJ2-7; D is perhaps TRBD2 (5 bases). Trimming took 0 bases from V and 3 from J, leaving 15 bases between them. The germline gives CDR1 LGHDT, CDR2 YNNKEL (reference sequence). The CDR3 is 16 amino acids. The CDR3 region has the DNA TGTGCCAGCAGCCAAGATCTTAACGGGGTAAACTACGAGCAGTACTTC. Translating it yields CASSQDLNGVNYEQYF.

In its sample, this clone was seen once. This sequence joins TRBV9 and TRBJ2-7, with D uncertain. The germline CDR1 and CDR2 sequences are SGDLS and YYNGEE. This CDR3 contains 15 residues. V was trimmed by 3 bases and J by 0 bases, leaving 13 bases between them. CDR3 amino acids: CASSAIPGLSYEQYF. DNA for the CDR3: TGTGCCAGCAGCGCTATTCCAGGCCTCTCCTACGAGCAGTACTTC.

This CDR3 reads CASSIGRFTDTQYF. The CDR3 bases are TGTGCCAGTAGTATAGGGCGGTTCACAGATACGCAGTATTTT. The V call is TRBV19, the J call TRBJ2-3; D gene unclear. With 1 base removed from V and 2 bases from J, the gap between germline ends came to 7 bases. The CDR3 has 14 amino acids. The V gene's germline CDR1 is LNHDA and CDR2 SQIVND (reference sequence).

The chain carries TRBV7-9 and TRBJ2-1, with a tentative D call TRBD1 (6 bases). The CDR3 length is 16 residues. Trimming left V 2 bases short and J 0 bases short, with 11 bases between. Germline lookup yields CDR1 SEHNR and CDR2 FQNEAQ (reference sequence). CDR3 amino acids: CASSLQGSSSYNEQFF. The CDR3 nucleotides are TGTGCCAGCAGCTTACAGGGGTCGAGCTCCTACAATGAGCAGTTCTTC.

This clone was recorded only once. The rearrangement joins TRBV5-8 to TRBJ1-5; possibly TRBD1 for D (6 bases). Germline CDR1 reads SGHTS; CDR2 reads YDEGEE. Trimming removed 4 bases at V and 0 bases at J, with 14 bases between. This CDR3 comprises 16 residues. The CDR3 loop is CASSRRTAFSNQPQHF. The CDR3 DNA sequence: TGTGCCAGCAGCAGACGGACAGCCTTTAGCAATCAGCCCCAGCATTTT.

The chain links TRBV5-6 to TRBJ1-6; D gene ambiguous. Germline lookup yields CDR1 SGHDT and CDR2 YYEEEE. Between the trimmed V and J ends, which lost 0 bases and 3 bases, there was a span of 10 bases. The CDR3 has 16 amino acids. The CDR3 region is CASSLAWQIYNSPLHF. In DNA, the CDR3 is TGTGCCAGCAGCTTGGCTTGGCAGATCTATAATTCACCCCTCCACTTT.

For the CDR3, the DNA is TGTGCCAGCAGCTTAGGTGACAGTGATTCACCCCTCCACTTT. This gives the protein CASSLGDSDSPLHF. The chain combines TRBV7-9 with TRBJ1-6, with a weak D call TRBD1 (5 bases). The CDR3 has 14 residues. Germline V lookup: CDR1 SEHNR, CDR2 FQNEAQ (reference sequence). Trimming took off 1 base at V and 8 bases at J, with 9 bases between the two ends.

The chain recombines TRBV19 with TRBJ1-6, with TRBD1 as a possible D gene (6 bases). This CDR3 has 18 residues. The V gene's germline CDR1 is LNHDA and CDR2 SQIVND (reference sequence). The germline V and J ends were trimmed by 1 base and 5 bases, with 18 bases remaining between them. The CDR3 DNA follows: TGTGCCAGTAGTATAGGGGTCTATTATACAGGGAATAATTCACCCCTCCACTTT. Amino acids: CASSIGVYYTGNNSPLHF.

This sequence joins TRBV7-2 and TRBJ1-1; possibly TRBD1 for D (5 bases). The CDR3 has 14 residues. V lost 4 bases and J 8 bases, leaving 17 bases between the germline ends. Germline V gene lookup returns CDR1 SGHTA and CDR2 FQGNSA. The CDR3 coding sequence is TGTGCCAGCAGCTCGGGTGCGGGGCGCTTCGAAGCTTTCTTT. The encoded protein is CASSSGAGRFEAFF.

V usage is TRBV27 and J usage is TRBJ2-1, with TRBD2 identical over 10 bases. The trim removed 3 bases at V and 4 bases at J, leaving 6 bases unmatched. CDR3 length: 16 amino acids. Germline-derived CDR1 and CDR2 are MNHEY and SMNVEV (reference sequence). The CDR3, as DNA: TGTGCCAGCAGTTTTACTAGCGGGATTGTGTACAATGAGCAGTTCTTC. Its translation: CASSFTSGIVYNEQFF.

This chain uses TRBV7-9 with TRBJ1-5; D gene unclear. Germline CDR1 is SEHNR and CDR2 is FQNEAQ (reference sequence). CDR3 length: 12 amino acids. With 5 bases removed from V and 9 bases from J, the gap between germline ends came to 11 bases. The CDR3 DNA follows: TGTGCCAGCAGCCCGGGGATGGGGCCCCAGCATTTT. Protein: CASSPGMGPQHF.